Listed below are T cell receptor beta chains from one sample, sequenced in a study of cytomegalovirus exposure and HLA in healthy donors. Assay used: immunoSEQ multiplex PCR; TCRdb lists only in-frame clones, some missing. The sample includes about 180,000 clones, under 80% of them seen just once. Sequencing used PBMCs. These receptors were taken from a woman aged 50 to 60 in good health and CMV-seropositive. Each CDR3 is given with its conserved first and last residue. D genes are given only for firm matches. Size values are once, few and many counts, or a class for expanded clones, and some rows have none.

d_call	clone_size	v_call	j_call	cdr3_aa	cdr3_nt
.	.	TRBV7-7	TRBJ1-1	CASSSQWNTEAFF	TGTGCTAGCAGCTCCCAGTGGAACACTGAAGCTTTCTTT
TRBD1	.	TRBV7-9	TRBJ2-7	CASSLVGQISYEQYF	TGTGCCAGCAGCTTAGTGGGACAGATCTCCTACGAGCAGTACTTC
TRBD1	.	TRBV11-2	TRBJ2-7	CASGTSRTGGNYEQYF	TGTGCCAGCGGAACCTCCCGGACAGGGGGGAATTACGAGCAGTACTTC
.	.	TRBV25-1	TRBJ1-4	CASSRGVAGREKLFF	TGTGCCAGCAGTCGTGGAGTGGCCGGTCGGGAAAAACTGTTTTTT
TRBD1	.	TRBV9	TRBJ2-5	CASSVGTGGFGETQYF	TGTGCCAGCAGCGTGGGGACAGGGGGCTTTGGGGAGACCCAGTACTTC
.	.	TRBV6-1	TRBJ2-3	CASRPDKRGTDTQYF	TGTGCCAGCAGGCCGGACAAAAGGGGCACAGATACGCAGTATTTT
.	.	TRBV21-1	TRBJ2-2	CASSKVQGAGTGELFF	TGTGCCAGCAGCAAAGTACAGGGGGCCGGCACCGGGGAGCTGTTTTTT
TRBD2	.	TRBV7-9	TRBJ2-5	CASASTSGGFQETQYF	TGTGCCAGCGCCTCTACTAGCGGGGGGTTCCAAGAGACCCAGTACTTC
.	.	TRBV5-1	TRBJ2-2	CASSLKGGTVETGELFF	TGCGCCAGCAGCCTCAAGGGCGGGACAGTAGAAACCGGGGAGCTGTTTTTT
.	.	TRBV5-4	TRBJ2-5	CASSFTASVGETQYF	TGTGCCAGCAGCTTTACCGCTAGTGTAGGAGAGACCCAGTACTTC
.	.	TRBV27	TRBJ2-7	CASSESLWPQGYEQYF	TGTGCCAGCAGCGAGAGCCTTTGGCCACAGGGCTACGAGCAGTACTTC
.	.	TRBV28	TRBJ1-1	CASGTNTEAFF	TGTGCCAGCGGGACAAACACTGAAGCTTTCTTT
TRBD1	.	TRBV5-1	TRBJ1-5	CASSLQGDQPQHF	TGCGCCAGCAGCCTACAGGGGGATCAGCCCCAGCATTTT
.	.	TRBV21-1	TRBJ2-3	CASSRRARADTQYF	TGTGCCAGCAGTAGGAGGGCGCGAGCAGATACGCAGTATTTT
.	.	TRBV11-2	TRBJ2-3	CASSPPTDTQYF	TGTGCCAGCAGCCCTCCCACAGATACGCAGTATTTT
.	.	TRBV2	TRBJ1-1	CASSGGAEAFF	TGTGCCAGCAGTGGGGGGGCTGAAGCTTTCTTT
TRBD2	few	TRBV2	TRBJ2-3	CASISGGANTQYF	TGTGCCAGCATCAGCGGGGGGGCGAACACGCAGTATTTT
TRBD1	.	TRBV9	TRBJ2-5	CASSDGTAMETQYF	TGTGCCAGCAGCGACGGGACAGCGATGGAGACCCAGTACTTC